The rows below give T cell receptor beta chains drawn from one sample of a study of cytomegalovirus exposure and HLA in healthy donors. Generated by immunoSEQ multiplex PCR, the TCRdb table keeps only in-frame clones and is missing some. The table includes over 100,000 clones, roughly 83% detected once. Material: PBMCs. All receptors come from a woman between 18 and 29 years old in good health and CMV-seropositive. Both conserved end residues are part of each CDR3. A D gene is named only where the DNA matches it firmly. The size of a clone is reported for some rows only, either as once, few or many, or as a class for expanded clones.

clone_size	d_call	j_call	v_call	cdr3_aa	cdr3_nt
few	NA	TRBJ2-2	TRBV5-1	CASSSLGDTGELFF	TGCGCCAGCAGCTCTCTCGGGGACACCGGGGAGCTGTTTTTT
NA	NA	TRBJ1-2	TRBV21-1	CASSPSTGNYGYTF	TGTGCCAGCAGCCCGTCGACAGGGAACTATGGCTACACCTTC
once	TRBD1	TRBJ1-1	TRBV12-5	CASGLQTGGASTEAFF	TGTGCTAGTGGTTTGCAGACAGGGGGCGCGAGCACTGAAGCTTTCTTT
NA	TRBD2	TRBJ2-7	TRBV4-1	CASSLSGGGPYEQYF	TGCGCCAGCAGCTTGTCGGGGGGAGGTCCCTACGAGCAGTACTTC
NA	NA	TRBJ1-2	TRBV5-4	CASSLGRTENYGYTF	TGTGCCAGCAGCTTGGGGAGGACGGAGAACTATGGCTACACCTTC
NA	NA	TRBJ1-2	TRBV5-4	CASSLVPSTYNYGYTF	TGTGCCAGCAGCTTGGTCCCGTCTACTTATAACTATGGCTACACCTTC
NA	NA	TRBJ2-1	TRBV9	CASSVGSSGEQFF	TGTGCCAGCAGCGTAGGAAGTAGCGGCGAGCAGTTCTTC
NA	NA	TRBJ1-3	TRBV5-1	CASSLGSRSSGNTIYF	TGCGCCAGCAGCTTGGGGAGTAGATCCTCTGGAAACACCATATATTTT
NA	NA	TRBJ2-7	TRBV7-9	CASTSNLGANEQYF	TGTGCCAGCACCAGTAACCTAGGGGCCAACGAGCAGTACTTC
few	NA	TRBJ2-4	TRBV27	CASSPRVWGIAKNIQYF	TGTGCCAGCAGTCCCCGGGTATGGGGCATAGCCAAAAACATTCAGTACTTC
NA	NA	TRBJ2-5	TRBV15	CATSRDLAGQETQYF	TGTGCCACCAGCAGAGATTTGGCGGGCCAAGAGACCCAGTACTTC
NA	NA	TRBJ2-3	TRBV4-1	CASSQAGVIADTQYF	TGCGCCAGCAGCCAAGCGGGAGTCATTGCCGATACGCAGTATTTT
once	NA	TRBJ2-7	TRBV6-6	CASSYDLTGREQYF	TGTGCCAGCAGTTACGACCTAACGGGGAGAGAGCAGTACTTC
NA	NA	TRBJ1-4	TRBV5-1	CASSLGAGGEKLFF	TGCGCCAGCAGCTTGGGGGCAGGAGGTGAAAAACTGTTTTTT
once	NA	TRBJ1-4	TRBV18	CASSRGATNEKLFF	TGTGCCAGCTCACGGGGGGCAACTAATGAAAAACTGTTTTTT
NA	NA	TRBJ1-4	TRBV2	CASRILAANEKLFF	TGTGCCAGTCGTATTCTAGCGGCTAATGAAAAACTGTTTTTT
NA	NA	TRBJ2-3	TRBV11-2	CASSLVTSSTDTQYF	TGTGCCAGCAGCTTAGTTACTTCTAGCACAGATACGCAGTATTTT
few	NA	TRBJ2-7	TRBV13	CASSLAYSSYEQYF	TGTGCCAGCAGCTTAGCTTACAGCTCCTACGAGCAGTACTTC
NA	NA	TRBJ2-1	TRBV6-6	CASLPLVNNGQFF	TGTGCCAGCCTTCCACTAGTAAACAATGGGCAGTTCTTC
NA	TRBD2	TRBJ2-1	TRBV2	CASSRLAGEYNEQFF	TGTGCCAGCAGTAGACTAGCGGGAGAGTACAATGAGCAGTTCTTC
NA	NA	TRBJ2-7	TRBV4-1	CASSQGHTLSYEQYF	TGCGCCAGCAGCCAAGGACACACACTCTCCTACGAGCAGTACTTC
NA	NA	TRBJ2-3	TRBV4-1	CASSARASAFTDTQYF	TGCGCCAGCAGCGCCAGGGCTAGCGCTTTCACAGATACGCAGTATTTT
NA	TRBD2	TRBJ2-2	TRBV6-5	CASKPAGGGGELFF	TGTGCCAGCAAGCCAGCGGGAGGGGGCGGGGAGCTGTTTTTT
NA	TRBD1	TRBJ2-7	TRBV10-3	CASDRGTGEQYF	TGTGCCTCGGACAGGGGGACAGGGGAGCAGTACTTC
NA	NA	TRBJ2-3	TRBV6-6	CASSYSKALDTQYF	TGTGCCAGCAGTTACTCGAAAGCGCTAGATACGCAGTATTTT
NA	NA	TRBJ2-7	TRBV5-1	CASSPGIPGPEQYF	TGCGCCAGCAGCCCGGGGATACCAGGACCTGAGCAGTACTTC
NA	TRBD1	TRBJ1-4	TRBV28	CASSNPGGDLEKLFF	TGTGCCAGCAGTAACCCAGGGGGCGATTTGGAAAAACTGTTTTTT
NA	NA	TRBJ2-7	TRBV7-9	CASSLRTNEQYF	TGTGCCAGCAGCTTAAGGACAAACGAGCAGTACTTC
NA	TRBD1	TRBJ1-1	TRBV30	CALGQTNTEAFF	TGTGCCTTGGGACAGACGAACACTGAAGCTTTCTTT
NA	TRBD1	TRBJ2-7	TRBV7-6	CASSGRQGRGLEQYF	TGTGCCAGCAGCGGTAGACAGGGAAGGGGTCTCGAGCAGTACTTC
NA	NA	TRBJ1-4	TRBV27	CASSLRFATNEKLFF	TGTGCCAGCAGTTTACGGTTTGCAACTAATGAAAAACTGTTTTTT
NA	TRBD1	TRBJ1-1	TRBV6-5	CASSYLGQWTNTEAFF	TGTGCCAGCAGTTACCTGGGACAGTGGACGAACACTGAAGCTTTCTTT
NA	NA	TRBJ2-5	TRBV5-6	CASSLQGSETQYF	TGTGCCAGCAGCCTACAGGGTTCAGAGACCCAGTACTTC
NA	NA	TRBJ2-1	TRBV6-1	CASSEAWSLGPYNEQFF	TGTGCCAGCAGTGAAGCTTGGTCTCTAGGCCCCTACAATGAGCAGTTCTTC
few	NA	TRBJ1-1	TRBV7-9	CASSLIWTEGTEAFF	TGTGCCAGCAGCTTAATTTGGACTGAGGGAACTGAAGCTTTCTTT
NA	NA	TRBJ1-5	TRBV10-3	CAISDLQANQPQHF	TGTGCCATCAGTGACCTGCAGGCTAATCAGCCCCAGCATTTT
NA	TRBD1	TRBJ2-7	TRBV2	CASTKTGDNFEQYF	TGTGCCAGCACTAAGACAGGGGACAATTTCGAGCAGTACTTC
NA	TRBD2	TRBJ2-3	TRBV7-9	CASSSSGRTDTQYF	TGTGCCAGCAGCTCTAGCGGGAGAACAGATACGCAGTATTTT
once	NA	TRBJ1-1	TRBV29-1	CSVEIGVNTEAFF	TGCAGCGTTGAAATAGGGGTGAACACTGAAGCTTTCTTT
NA	NA	TRBJ2-2	TRBV4-1	CASSQALLNTGELFF	TGCGCCAGCAGCCAAGCACTGCTGAACACCGGGGAGCTGTTTTTT
NA	TRBD1	TRBJ1-4	TRBV13	CASSSRTGVEKLFF	TGTGCCAGCAGCTCCCGGACAGGGGTTGAAAAACTGTTTTTT
NA	NA	TRBJ2-7	TRBV27	CASSSGSVSYEQYF	TGTGCCAGCAGTTCAGGATCCGTCTCCTACGAGCAGTACTTC
NA	TRBD1	TRBJ2-7	TRBV10-1	CASRLRGQYEQYF	TGCGCCAGCAGGCTCAGGGGGCAGTACGAGCAGTACTTC
few	TRBD2	TRBJ2-1	TRBV25-1	CASSATSGSLYDEQFF	TGTGCCAGCAGTGCGACTAGCGGGAGTCTTTACGATGAGCAGTTCTTC
once	TRBD1	TRBJ1-1	TRBV18	CASSGQGNTEAFF	TGTGCCAGCTCAGGACAGGGGAACACTGAAGCTTTCTTT
NA	NA	TRBJ1-1	TRBV27	CASSLQGARTEAFF	TGTGCCAGCAGTTTACAAGGGGCTCGGACTGAAGCTTTCTTT
few	NA	TRBJ1-1	TRBV27	CASSLSAFMGMNTEAFF	TGTGCCAGCAGTTTATCGGCTTTTATGGGCATGAACACTGAAGCTTTCTTT
NA	NA	TRBJ1-6	TRBV5-1	CASSLGAGDSPLHF	TGCGCCAGCAGCTTGGGGGCGGGGGATTCACCCCTCCACTTT
NA	TRBD2	TRBJ2-1	TRBV9	CASRPGAGGGEQFF	TGTGCCAGCAGGCCAGGAGCGGGAGGTGGTGAGCAGTTCTTC
NA	TRBD2	TRBJ2-1	TRBV5-4	CASSLAGNEQFF	TGTGCCAGCAGCCTAGCGGGTAATGAGCAGTTCTTC
NA	TRBD2	TRBJ2-7	TRBV5-6	CASSSIAGGLYEQYF	TGTGCCAGCAGCTCCATAGCGGGAGGGTTATACGAGCAGTACTTC
NA	NA	TRBJ1-3	TRBV19	CASSIAQAAETGNTIYF	TGTGCCAGTAGTATAGCACAGGCTGCTGAAACTGGAAACACCATATATTTT
NA	TRBD2	TRBJ2-1	TRBV7-3	CASSSLAGAYNEQFF	TGTGCCAGCAGCTCCTTAGCGGGAGCCTACAATGAGCAGTTCTTC
NA	TRBD1	TRBJ2-5	TRBV9	CASSTGTGRETQYF	TGTGCCAGCAGCACCGGGACAGGGAGAGAGACCCAGTACTTC
once	TRBD1	TRBJ1-2	TRBV4-2	CASSPETGPDYGYTF	TGTGCCAGCAGTCCCGAGACAGGGCCCGACTATGGCTACACCTTC
NA	TRBD1	TRBJ1-1	TRBV14	CASSQFSRGTEAFF	TGTGCCAGCAGCCAATTTTCCAGGGGGACTGAAGCTTTCTTT
NA	NA	TRBJ1-2	TRBV30	CAWILPGYYGYTF	TGTGCCTGGATCCTACCGGGGTACTATGGCTACACCTTC
NA	NA	TRBJ2-5	TRBV5-6	CASSLKAGQETQYF	TGTGCCAGCAGCTTGAAAGCAGGGCAAGAGACCCAGTACTTC